The source of this T cell receptor beta chain is a study of T-cell reconstitution after alpha-beta-depleted transplantation in children. The sample holds a few counts of this clonotype. The antigen is undetermined. Unique molecular identifiers featured in how the TCRbeta library was prepared. TCRdb itself ran the PCR reads through MiXCR, one entry per CDR3 protein. Of some 840,000 distinct CDR3 sequences in the sample, roughly 15% were seen once. CDR1 MGHRA and CDR2 YSYEKL come from the germline V gene. This CDR3 is built from 15 residues. The V end was cut by 0 bases, the J end by 4 bases, with 13 bases between. Study findings and constraints: Among T cells one year after transplant, newly produced cells accounted for most counts and diversity. Surviving recipient T cells and thymic progenitors underlay high day-60 TCRbeta diversity in some patients. Approximately two months post-transplant, alpha-beta T cells reportedly originated from several hundred expanded graft clones.

This receptor was obtained from a male patient younger than 18 who had a stem cell transplant for acute lymphoblastic leukemia, so the T cells may come from the graft donor. Sequenced here: PBMCs, mostly from graft donor cells, sampled 360 days after TCRalphabeta/CD19-depleted stem cell transplant. The rearrangement joins TRBV4-1 to TRBJ2-7, with D perhaps TRBD2 (5 bases). The CDR3 region has the DNA TGCGCCAGCAGCCAAGACCGGAGGTCTGGTTACGAGCAGTACTTC. This encodes CASSQDRRSGYEQYF.